Sequencing of this T cell receptor (beta chain) was carried out in a study of post-analysis software for immune sequencing data. General observations from the study: Those with multiple sclerosis, the patient group, showed significantly lower normalized Chao1 diversity than controls. F measure clustering grouped samples strongly by preparation batch. In patients, four to six TRBV segments were more frequent than in controls, with TRBV5-6, TRBV5-1 and TRBV20-1 among them.

The CDR3 contains 17 residues. Germline V gene sequence: CDR1 SGHAT, CDR2 FQNNGV. A single count supports this clonotype. Its antigen remains unidentified. Presence of unique molecular identifiers characterized the TCR beta cDNA libraries. Each sample of roughly 0.85 to 11 million input T cells yielded roughly 500,000 cDNA molecules, so each molecule approximated one T cell. Using its own MiXCR run on the PCR reads, TCRdb lists one record per CDR3 protein. The sample lists about 820,000 distinct CDR3 sequences, around 50% seen once, with 4.6% in the top ten. The sequencing input was blood. V is TRBV11-2 and J is TRBJ2-5; the D gene could be TRBD1 or TRBD2 (6 bases each). The DNA end is more similar to TRBJ2-4, so the J call may be wrong. The receptor's source is a girl between 10 and 17 years old with multiple sclerosis. The CDR3 coding sequence is TGTGCCAGCAGCTTAGACGTAGGGACGGCTAGGGGGGACATTCAGTACTTC. Residues: CASSLDVGTARGDIQYF.